A single sample is the source of the 11 T cell receptor beta chains below, sequenced in a study of blood T cell repertoires in COVID-19. TCRdb's table, derived via immunoSEQ multiplex PCR, lists solely in-frame clones and lacks some. The sample includes a few hundred thousand clones, roughly 80% of them seen just once. Specimen: peripheral blood. The source is a man aged 60 to 69 who had recovered from COVID-19.

J is TRBJ1-5 and V is TRBV28; D unresolved. Trimming took off 1 base at V and 4 bases at J, with 14 bases between the two ends. The V gene's germline CDR1 is MDHEN and CDR2 SYDVKM. This CDR3 has 16 amino acids. CDR3 in amino acids: CASSLSYSRLNQPQHF. DNA for the CDR3: TGTGCCAGCAGTTTATCATACAGTAGGTTAAATCAGCCCCAGCATTTT.

CDR3 coding DNA: TGTGCCAGCAGCTCTAGACTGGGAGGTGACGGCTACACCTTC. Translated, it gives CASSSRLGGDGYTF. The chain has TRBV7-8 and TRBJ1-2; no clear D. Between the trimmed V and J ends, which lost 4 bases and 8 bases, there was a span of 17 bases. The CDR3 is 14 amino acids. Germline V lookup: CDR1 SGHVS, CDR2 FQNEAQ.

This clone was picked up a small number of times. The CDR3 is CASSLQSTEAFF. As DNA, the CDR3 is TGTGCCAGCAGTTTACAGTCCACTGAAGCTTTCTTT. The rearrangement joins TRBV28 to TRBJ1-1; D call uncertain. CDR3 size: 12 residues. V shed 2 bases and J shed 4 bases, with 5 bases lying between them. CDR1 and CDR2 (germline): MDHEN, SYDVKM.

The chain carries TRBV30 and TRBJ2-3, with TRBD2 matching 9 bases. CDR3 length: 15 residues. The V gene's germline CDR1 is GTSNPN and CDR2 SVGIG (reference sequence). Trimming cost V 2 bases and J 6 bases; bases outside gene matches: 9. The CDR3 DNA reads as TGTGCCTGGAGTATGGTTAGCGGGAGTTGGGATACGCAGTATTTT. Translating it yields CAWSMVSGSWDTQYF.

This chain uses TRBV20-1 with TRBJ1-5, with D possibly matching TRBD1 (5 bases). Trimming stripped 3 bases from V and 7 bases from J, with 13 bases between. CDR1 and CDR2 (germline): DFQATT, SNEGSKA (reference sequence). The CDR3 has 13 amino acids. In nucleotides, the CDR3 is TGCAGTGCTAGTGGGAGCAGGGCCCAGCCCCAGCATTTT. Translation: CSASGSRAQPQHF.

The genes are TRBV7-2 and TRBJ2-1; possibly TRBD1 for D (7 bases). V lost 5 bases to trimming and J lost 3 bases, with 14 bases between them. The CDR3 is made up of 15 amino acids. Germline V lookup: CDR1 SGHTA, CDR2 FQGNSA. The CDR3 sequence is CASSPRRDSYNEQFF. The CDR3 DNA sequence: TGTGCCAGCAGCCCAAGGAGGGACAGCTACAATGAGCAGTTCTTC. The full variable domain, with the rest looked up from reference TRBV7-2 and TRBJ2-1, is GAGVSQSPSNKVTEKGKDVELRCDPISGHTALYWYRQSLGQGLEFLIYFQGNSAPDKSGLPSDRFSAERTGGSVSTLTIQRTQQEDSAVYLCASSPRRDSYNEQFFGPGTRLTVL.

This clone was found once. The V and J genes are TRBV5-8 and TRBJ1-4; 8 positions agree with TRBD1. Per germline, CDR1 SGHTS and CDR2 YDEGEE. The CDR3 length is 14 residues. Losses at the gene ends were 4 bases for V and 7 bases for J; bases not matched to a gene: 6. CDR3 in amino acids: CASSKGQGGEKLFF. CDR3 bases: TGTGCCAGCAGCAAAGGACAGGGTGGTGAAAAACTGTTTTTT.

The chain recombines TRBV7-3 with TRBJ2-1; 10 nucleotides line up with TRBD2. V was clipped by 4 bases and J by 4 bases; unmatched bases: 1. This CDR3 is built from 14 residues. Germline lookup yields CDR1 SGHTA and CDR2 FQGTGA. CDR3 residues: CASSSTSGYNEQFF. In DNA, the CDR3 is TGTGCCAGCAGCTCGACTAGCGGGTACAATGAGCAGTTCTTC.

This sequence joins TRBV6-6 and TRBJ2-7; D possibly corresponds to TRBD1 (6 bases). This CDR3 contains 14 residues. Trimming removed 4 bases from V and 6 bases from J, with 16 bases in between. Germline values: CDR1 MNHNY, CDR2 SVGAGI (reference sequence). The CDR3 spells CASSWGPDRSEQYF. CDR3 DNA: TGTGCCAGCAGTTGGGGACCTGACAGGTCCGAGCAGTACTTC.

V gene TRBV3-1 (or the pseudogene TRBV3-2) combines with J gene TRBJ2-5; 9 positions agree with TRBD2. Trimming took 0 bases from V and 5 from J; bases not matched to a gene: 7. Per the germline V gene, CDR1 is LGHDT and CDR2 is YNNKEL (reference sequence). The CDR3 is 16 amino acids. This CDR3 reads CASSQDQRGAEETQYF. CDR3 bases: TGTGCCAGCAGCCAAGATCAGCGGGGGGCGGAGGAGACCCAGTACTTC.

The chain joins TRBV12-5 to TRBJ2-7, with a tentative D call TRBD1 (6 bases). Trimming took off 3 bases at V and 2 bases at J, with 23 bases between the two ends. The germline gives CDR1 LGHNT, CDR2 FRNRAP. There are 18 residues in the CDR3. The CDR3 here is CASGLTKDGTPAPYEQYF. The CDR3 coding sequence is TGTGCTAGTGGTTTAACCAAAGACGGGACACCTGCACCCTACGAGCAGTACTTC.